This T cell receptor (beta chain) came from a study of T-cell memory formation after mild COVID-19. As for the study in general: Clusters of TCRs were largely donor specific.

This clonotype came up a few times. As yet, its antigen is unknown. TCRdb redid the calling of the 5' RACE reads with MiXCR, one entry per CDR3 protein. This table holds about 340,000 distinct CDR3 sequences, around a sixth found once. Findings of the study overall: Pre-infection memory contained some responding clones, which suggested that cross-reactive memory had joined.

With 0 bases clipped from V and 6 bases from J, the junction kept 7 bases outside the gene matches. CDR1 SGHRS and CDR2 YFSETQ come from the germline V gene. This CDR3 is 15 amino acids long. The chain has TRBV5-1 and TRBJ2-3, with 7 bases fitting TRBD2. The source is a man in his late teens or twenties who had mild COVID-19 (a few samples of this study predate the infection). Cell type and time point are not known. The material sequenced was PBMCs or a T cell subset sorted from them (not recorded which). CDR3 region: CASSLERGAFDTQYF. CDR3 nucleotide sequence: TGCGCCAGCAGCTTGGAGCGGGGAGCTTTTGATACGCAGTATTTT.